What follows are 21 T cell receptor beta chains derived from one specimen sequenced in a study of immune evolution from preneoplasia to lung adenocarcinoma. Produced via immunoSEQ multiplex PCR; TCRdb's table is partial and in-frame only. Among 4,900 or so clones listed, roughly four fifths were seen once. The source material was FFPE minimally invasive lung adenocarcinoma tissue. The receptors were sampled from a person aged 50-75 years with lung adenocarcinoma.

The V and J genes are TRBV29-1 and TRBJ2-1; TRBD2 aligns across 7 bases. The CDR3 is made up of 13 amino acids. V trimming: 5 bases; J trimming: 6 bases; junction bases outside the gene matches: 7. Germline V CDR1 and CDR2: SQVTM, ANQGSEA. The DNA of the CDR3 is TGCAGCGTTCTTTGGACTAGTGTCAATGAGCAGTTCTTC. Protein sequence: CSVLWTSVNEQFF.

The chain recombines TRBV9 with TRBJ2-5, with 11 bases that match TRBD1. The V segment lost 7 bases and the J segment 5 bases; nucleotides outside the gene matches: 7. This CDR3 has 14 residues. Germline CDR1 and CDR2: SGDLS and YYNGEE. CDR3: CASSRDRGSETQYF. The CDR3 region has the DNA TGTGCCAGCTCCCGGGACAGGGGGTCGGAGACCCAGTACTTC.

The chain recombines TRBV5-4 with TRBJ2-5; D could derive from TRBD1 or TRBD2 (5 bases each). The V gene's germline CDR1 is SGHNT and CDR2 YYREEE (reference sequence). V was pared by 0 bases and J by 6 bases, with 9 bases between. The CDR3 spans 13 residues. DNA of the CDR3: TGTGCCAGCAGCTTGGATTCGGGACAGACCCAGTACTTC. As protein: CASSLDSGQTQYF.

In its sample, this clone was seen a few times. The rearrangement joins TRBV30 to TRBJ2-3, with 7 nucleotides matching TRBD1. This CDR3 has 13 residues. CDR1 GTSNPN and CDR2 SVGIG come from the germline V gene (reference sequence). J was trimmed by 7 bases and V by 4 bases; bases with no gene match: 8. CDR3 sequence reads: CAWNRGERNTQYF. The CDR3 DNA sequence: TGTGCCTGGAACAGGGGAGAGCGAAATACGCAGTATTTT.

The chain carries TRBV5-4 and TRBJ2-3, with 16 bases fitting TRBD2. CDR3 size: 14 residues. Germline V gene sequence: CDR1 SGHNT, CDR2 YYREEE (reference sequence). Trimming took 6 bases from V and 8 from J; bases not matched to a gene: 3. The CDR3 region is CASMGTSGGATQYF. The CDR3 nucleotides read TGTGCCAGCATGGGGACTAGCGGGGGGGCTACGCAGTATTTT.

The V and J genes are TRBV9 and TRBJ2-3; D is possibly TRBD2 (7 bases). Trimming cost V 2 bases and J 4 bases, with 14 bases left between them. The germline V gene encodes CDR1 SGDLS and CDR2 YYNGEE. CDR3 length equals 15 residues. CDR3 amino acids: CASSVAGAPADTQYF. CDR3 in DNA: TGTGCCAGCAGCGTGGCGGGGGCCCCCGCAGATACGCAGTATTTT.

Written as DNA, the CDR3 is TGTGCCAGCAGCTTAGCGTATGAGCAGTTCTTC. This encodes CASSLAYEQFF. This chain joins TRBV11-1 and TRBJ2-1; D is unclear. The CDR3 consists of 11 residues. The germline V gene encodes CDR1 SGHAT and CDR2 FQDESV (reference sequence). Trimming took off 0 bases at V and 8 bases at J, with 2 bases between the two ends. The variable domain in full, with the rest retrieved from reference TRBV11-1 and TRBJ2-1, is EAEVAQSPRYKITEKSQAVAFWCDPISGHATLYWYRQILGQGPELLVQFQDESVVDDSQLPKDRFSAERLKGVDSTLKIQPAELGDSAMYLCASSLAYEQFFGPGTRLTVL.

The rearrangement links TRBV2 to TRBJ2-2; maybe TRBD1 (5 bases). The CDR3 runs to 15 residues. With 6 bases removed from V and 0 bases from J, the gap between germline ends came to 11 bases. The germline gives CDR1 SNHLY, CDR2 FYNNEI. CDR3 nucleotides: TGTGCCAGCAGCCCCAGGACATCGAACACCGGGGAGCTGTTTTTT. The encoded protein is CASSPRTSNTGELFF. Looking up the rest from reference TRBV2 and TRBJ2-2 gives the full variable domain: EPEVTQTPSHQVTQMGQEVILRCVPISNHLYFYWYRQILGQKVEFLVSFYNNEISEKSEIFDDQFSVERPDGSNFTLKIRSTKLEDSAMYFCASSPRTSNTGELFFGEGSRLTVL.

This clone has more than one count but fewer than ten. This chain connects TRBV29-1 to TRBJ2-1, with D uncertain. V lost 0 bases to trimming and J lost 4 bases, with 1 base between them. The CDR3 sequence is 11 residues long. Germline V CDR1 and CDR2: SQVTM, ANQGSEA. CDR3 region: CSVEEYNEQFF. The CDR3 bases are TGCAGCGTTGAAGAGTACAATGAGCAGTTCTTC.

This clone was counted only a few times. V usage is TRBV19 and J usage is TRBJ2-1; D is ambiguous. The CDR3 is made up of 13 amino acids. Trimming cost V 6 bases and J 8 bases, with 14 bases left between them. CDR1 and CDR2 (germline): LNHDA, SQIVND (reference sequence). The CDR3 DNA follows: TGTGCCAGTAGGTCCCCGGCCGCCGATGAGCAGTTCTTC. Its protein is CASRSPAADEQFF.

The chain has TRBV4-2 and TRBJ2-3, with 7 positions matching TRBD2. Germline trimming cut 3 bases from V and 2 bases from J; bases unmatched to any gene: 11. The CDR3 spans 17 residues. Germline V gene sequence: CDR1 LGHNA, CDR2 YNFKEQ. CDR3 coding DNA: TGTGCCAGCAGCCAGCCGGGCGGGAGTGCCCACACAGATACGCAGTATTTT. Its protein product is CASSQPGGSAHTDTQYF.

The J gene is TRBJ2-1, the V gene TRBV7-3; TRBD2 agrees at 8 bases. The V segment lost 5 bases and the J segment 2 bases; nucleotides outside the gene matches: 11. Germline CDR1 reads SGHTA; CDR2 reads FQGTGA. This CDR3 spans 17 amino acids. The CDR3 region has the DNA TGTGCCAGCAGCCCCACCGGGGGAGCGGGAGCCTACAATGAGCAGTTCTTC. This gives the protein CASSPTGGAGAYNEQFF. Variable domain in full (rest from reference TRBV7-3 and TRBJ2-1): GAGVSQTPSNKVTEKGKYVELRCDPISGHTALYWYRQSLGQGPEFLIYFQGTGAADDSGLPNDRFFAVRPEGSVSTLKIQRTERGDSAVYLCASSPTGGAGAYNEQFFGPGTRLTVL.

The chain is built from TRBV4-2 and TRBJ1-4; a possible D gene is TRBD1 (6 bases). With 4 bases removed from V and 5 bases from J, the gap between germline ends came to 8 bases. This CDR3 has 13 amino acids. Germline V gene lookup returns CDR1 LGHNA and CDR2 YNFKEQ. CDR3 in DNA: TGTGCCAGCAGCCCCCAGGGGAATGAAAAACTGTTTTTT. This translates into CASSPQGNEKLFF.

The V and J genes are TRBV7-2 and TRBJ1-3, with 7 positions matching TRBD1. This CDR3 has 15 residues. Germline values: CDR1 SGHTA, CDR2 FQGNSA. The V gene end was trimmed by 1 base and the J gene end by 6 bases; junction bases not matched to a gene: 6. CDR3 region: CASSLGGTVSNTIYF. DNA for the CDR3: TGTGCCAGCAGCTTAGGCGGGACAGTGTCAAACACCATATATTTT.

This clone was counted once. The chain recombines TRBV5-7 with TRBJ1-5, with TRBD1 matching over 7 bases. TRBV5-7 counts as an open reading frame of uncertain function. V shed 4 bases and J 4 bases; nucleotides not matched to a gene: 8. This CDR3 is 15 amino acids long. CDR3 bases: TGTGCCAGCAGCCTCCTGACAGGGATAAATCAGCCCCAGCATTTT. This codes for CASSLLTGINQPQHF.

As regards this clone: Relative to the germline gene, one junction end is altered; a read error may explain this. The CDR3 nucleotides read TGTGCTAGCAGCTTAGCAGAGAACACTGAAGCTTTCTTT. Its protein is CASSLAENTEAFF. J is TRBJ1-1 and V is TRBV7-7; D gene ambiguous. The CDR3 runs 13 residues. Germline V lookup: CDR1 SSHAT, CDR2 FNYEAQ (reference sequence).

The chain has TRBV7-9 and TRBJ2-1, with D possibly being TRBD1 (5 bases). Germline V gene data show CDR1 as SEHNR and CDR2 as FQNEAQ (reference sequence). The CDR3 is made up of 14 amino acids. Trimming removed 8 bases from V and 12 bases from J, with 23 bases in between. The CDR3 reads CASRRTFGPSRQFF. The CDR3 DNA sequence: TGTGCCAGCCGACGGACATTTGGACCCTCCAGGCAGTTCTTC.

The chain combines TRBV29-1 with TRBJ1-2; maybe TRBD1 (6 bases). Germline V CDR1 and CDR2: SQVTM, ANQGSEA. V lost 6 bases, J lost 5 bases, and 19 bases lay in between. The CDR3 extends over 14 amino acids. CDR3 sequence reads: CSVEQGPSSYGYTF. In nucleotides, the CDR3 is TGCAGCGTAGAACAGGGCCCCTCTTCATATGGCTACACCTTC.

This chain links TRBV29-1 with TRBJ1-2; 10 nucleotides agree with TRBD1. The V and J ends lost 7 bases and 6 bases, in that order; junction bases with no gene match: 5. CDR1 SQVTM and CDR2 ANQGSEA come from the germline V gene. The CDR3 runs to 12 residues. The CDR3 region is CSADRGIDGYTF. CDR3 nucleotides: TGCAGCGCGGACAGGGGGATTGATGGCTACACCTTC.

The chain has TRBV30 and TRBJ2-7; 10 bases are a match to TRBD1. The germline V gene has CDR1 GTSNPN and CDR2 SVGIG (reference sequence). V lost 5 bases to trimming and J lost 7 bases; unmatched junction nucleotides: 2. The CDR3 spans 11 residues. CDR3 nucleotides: TGTGCCTGGGACAGGGGGCTTGAGCAGTACTTC. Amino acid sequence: CAWDRGLEQYF.

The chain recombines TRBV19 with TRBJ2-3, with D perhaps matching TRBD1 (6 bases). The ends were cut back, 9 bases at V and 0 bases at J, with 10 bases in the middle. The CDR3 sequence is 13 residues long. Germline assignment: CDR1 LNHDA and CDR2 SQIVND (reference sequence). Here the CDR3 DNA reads TGTGCCAGCCACAGGGATAGCACAGATACGCAGTATTTT. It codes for CASHRDSTDTQYF.